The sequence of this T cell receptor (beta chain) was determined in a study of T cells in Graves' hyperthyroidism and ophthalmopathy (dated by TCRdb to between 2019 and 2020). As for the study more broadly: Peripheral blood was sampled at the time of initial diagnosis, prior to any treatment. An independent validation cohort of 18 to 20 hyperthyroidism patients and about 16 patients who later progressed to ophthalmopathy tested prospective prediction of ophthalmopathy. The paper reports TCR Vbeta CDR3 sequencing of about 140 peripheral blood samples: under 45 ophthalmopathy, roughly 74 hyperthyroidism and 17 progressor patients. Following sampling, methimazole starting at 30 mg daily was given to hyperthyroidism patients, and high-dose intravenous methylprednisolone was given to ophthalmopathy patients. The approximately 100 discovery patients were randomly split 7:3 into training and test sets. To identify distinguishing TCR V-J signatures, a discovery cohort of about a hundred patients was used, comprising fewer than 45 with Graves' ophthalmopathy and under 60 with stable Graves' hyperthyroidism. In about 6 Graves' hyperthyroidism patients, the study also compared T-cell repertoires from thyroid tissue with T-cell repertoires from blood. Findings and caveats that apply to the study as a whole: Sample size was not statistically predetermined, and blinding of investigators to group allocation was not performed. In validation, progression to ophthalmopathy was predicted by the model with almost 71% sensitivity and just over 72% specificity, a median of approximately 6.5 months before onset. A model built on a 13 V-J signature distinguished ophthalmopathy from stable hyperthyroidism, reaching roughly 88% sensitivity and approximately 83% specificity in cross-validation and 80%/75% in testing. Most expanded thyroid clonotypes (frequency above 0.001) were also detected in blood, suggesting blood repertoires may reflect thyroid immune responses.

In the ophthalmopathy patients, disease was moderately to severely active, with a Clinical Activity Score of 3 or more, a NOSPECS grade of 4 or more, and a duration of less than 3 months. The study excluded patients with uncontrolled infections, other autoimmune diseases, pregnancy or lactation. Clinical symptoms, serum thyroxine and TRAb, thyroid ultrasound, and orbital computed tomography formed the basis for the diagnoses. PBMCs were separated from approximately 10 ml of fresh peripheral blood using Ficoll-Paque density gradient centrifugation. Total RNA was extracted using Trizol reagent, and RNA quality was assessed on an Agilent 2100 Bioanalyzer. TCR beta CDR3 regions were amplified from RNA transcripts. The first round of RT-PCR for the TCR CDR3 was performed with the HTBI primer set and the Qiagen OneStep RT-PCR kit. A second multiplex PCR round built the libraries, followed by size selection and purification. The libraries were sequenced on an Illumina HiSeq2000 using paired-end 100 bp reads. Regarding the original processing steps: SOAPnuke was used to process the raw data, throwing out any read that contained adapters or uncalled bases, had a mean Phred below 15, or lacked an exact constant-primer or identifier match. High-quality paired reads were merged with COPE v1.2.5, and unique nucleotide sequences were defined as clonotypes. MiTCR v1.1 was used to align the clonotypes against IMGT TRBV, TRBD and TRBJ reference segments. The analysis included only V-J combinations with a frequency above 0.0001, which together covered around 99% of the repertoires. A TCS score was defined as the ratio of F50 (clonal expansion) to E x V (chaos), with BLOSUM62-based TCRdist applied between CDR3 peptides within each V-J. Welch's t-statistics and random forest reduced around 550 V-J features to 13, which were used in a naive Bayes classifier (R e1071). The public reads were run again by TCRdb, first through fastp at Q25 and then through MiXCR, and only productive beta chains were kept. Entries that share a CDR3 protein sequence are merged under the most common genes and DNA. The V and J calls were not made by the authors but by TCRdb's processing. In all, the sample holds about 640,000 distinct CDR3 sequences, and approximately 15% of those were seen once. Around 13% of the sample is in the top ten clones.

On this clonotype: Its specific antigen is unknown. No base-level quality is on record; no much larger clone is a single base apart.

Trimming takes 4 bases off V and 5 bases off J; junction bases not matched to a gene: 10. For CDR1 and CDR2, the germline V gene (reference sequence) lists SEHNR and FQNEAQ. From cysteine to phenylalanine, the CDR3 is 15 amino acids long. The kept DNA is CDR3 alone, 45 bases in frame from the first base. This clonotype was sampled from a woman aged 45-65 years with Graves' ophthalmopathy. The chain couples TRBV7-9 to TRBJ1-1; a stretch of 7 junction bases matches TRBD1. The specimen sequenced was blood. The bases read TGTGCCAGCAGCTCAGGGGGTAGGGCGATGACTGAAGCTTTCTTT. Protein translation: CASSSGGRAMTEAFF.